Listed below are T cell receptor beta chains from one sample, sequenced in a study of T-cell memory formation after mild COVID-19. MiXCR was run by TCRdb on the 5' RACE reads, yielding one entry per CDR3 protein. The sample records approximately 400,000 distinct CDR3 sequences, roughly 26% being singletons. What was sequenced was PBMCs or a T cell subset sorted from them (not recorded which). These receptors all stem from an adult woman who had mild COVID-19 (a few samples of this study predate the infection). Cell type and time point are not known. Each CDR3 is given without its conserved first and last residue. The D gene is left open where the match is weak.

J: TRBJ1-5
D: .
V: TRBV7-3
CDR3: ASSLTEDGPQH

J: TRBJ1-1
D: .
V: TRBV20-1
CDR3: SARDLGIAPGTEAF

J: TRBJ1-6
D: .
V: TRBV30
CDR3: AWSVGSSEPLH

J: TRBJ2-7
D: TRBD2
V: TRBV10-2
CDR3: ASSVSGTSGYEQY

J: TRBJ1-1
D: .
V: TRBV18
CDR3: ASSPSGALNEAF

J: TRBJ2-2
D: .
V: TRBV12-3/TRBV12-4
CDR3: ASSQRGTGELF

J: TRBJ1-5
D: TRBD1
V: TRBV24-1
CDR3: ATKGQGHNQPQH

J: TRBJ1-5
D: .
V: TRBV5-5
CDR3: ASSFFQGSNQPQH

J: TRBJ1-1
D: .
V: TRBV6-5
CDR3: ASSSEQATVTEAF

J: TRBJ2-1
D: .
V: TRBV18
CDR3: ASSPTLKSSYNEQF

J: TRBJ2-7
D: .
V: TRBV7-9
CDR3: ASSLVGGATPYEQY

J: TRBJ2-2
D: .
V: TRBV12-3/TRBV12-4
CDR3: ASSLTGFTGELF

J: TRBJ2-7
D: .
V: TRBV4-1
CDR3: ASSQETPYEQY

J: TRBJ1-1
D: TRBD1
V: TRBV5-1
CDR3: ASSLDAQDRRSAF

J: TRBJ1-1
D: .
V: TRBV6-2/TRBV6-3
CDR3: ASSPLGRGDTEAF

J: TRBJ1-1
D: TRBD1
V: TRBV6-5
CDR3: ASSTPGQGNTEAF

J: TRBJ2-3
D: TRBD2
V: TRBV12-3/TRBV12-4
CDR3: ASRPGLAGGGDTQY

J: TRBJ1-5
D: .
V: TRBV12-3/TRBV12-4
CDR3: ASSPRQGSGNQPQH

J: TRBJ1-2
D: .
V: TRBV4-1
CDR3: ASSQGPIGTGSDGYT

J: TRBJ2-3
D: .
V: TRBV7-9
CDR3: ASSFGQGRDTQY

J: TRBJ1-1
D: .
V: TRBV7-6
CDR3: ASSSTGPNTEAF

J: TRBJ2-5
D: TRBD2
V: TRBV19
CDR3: ASSTLAAQETQY

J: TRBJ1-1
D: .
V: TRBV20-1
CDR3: SARVNRNTEAF

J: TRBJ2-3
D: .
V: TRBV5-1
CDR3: ASSLGGPQRTDTQY

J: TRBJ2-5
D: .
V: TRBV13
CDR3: ASSERGSKETQY

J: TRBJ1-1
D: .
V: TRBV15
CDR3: ATSRELTGLNTEAF

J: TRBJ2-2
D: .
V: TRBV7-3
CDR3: ASSFGSGSTGELF

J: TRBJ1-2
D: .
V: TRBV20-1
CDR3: SAESREGRSYGYT

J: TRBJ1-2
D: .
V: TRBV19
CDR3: ASSIMQGGNGYT

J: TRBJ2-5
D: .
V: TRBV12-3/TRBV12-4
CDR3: ASSSQGRRETQY

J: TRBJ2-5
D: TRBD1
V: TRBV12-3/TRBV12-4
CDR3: ASSPAARTGVKTQY

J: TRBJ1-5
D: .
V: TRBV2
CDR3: ASRTSNQPQH

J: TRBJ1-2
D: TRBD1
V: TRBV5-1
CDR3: ASSLEGALYGYT

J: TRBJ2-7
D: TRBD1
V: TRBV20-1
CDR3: SARDQDRTYEQY

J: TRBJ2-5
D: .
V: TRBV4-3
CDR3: ASSQDRAAETQY

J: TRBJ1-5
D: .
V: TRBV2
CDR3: ASSDFGRGNQPQH

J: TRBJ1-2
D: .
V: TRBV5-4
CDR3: ASSKISNYGYT

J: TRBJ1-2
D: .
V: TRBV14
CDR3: ASSQGALPVLNYGYT

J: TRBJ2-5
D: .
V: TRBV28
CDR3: ASSLLVRSDLPETQY

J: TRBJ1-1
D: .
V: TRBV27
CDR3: ASSLYEHLNTEAF

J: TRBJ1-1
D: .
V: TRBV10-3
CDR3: AIRPRQPNTEAF

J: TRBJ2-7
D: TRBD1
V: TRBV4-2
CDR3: ASSQETTVTGSHLAAYEQY

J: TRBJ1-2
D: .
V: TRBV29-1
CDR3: SVSEGDYGYT

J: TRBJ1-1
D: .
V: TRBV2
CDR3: ASSEGPGPPEAF

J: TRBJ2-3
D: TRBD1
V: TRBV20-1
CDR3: SARDVETGLTDTQY

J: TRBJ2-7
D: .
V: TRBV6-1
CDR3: ASSEPGGHTYEQY

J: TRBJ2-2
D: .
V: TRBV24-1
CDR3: ATSDTRQHGTGELF

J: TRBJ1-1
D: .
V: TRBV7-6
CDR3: ASSLAASDKNTEAF

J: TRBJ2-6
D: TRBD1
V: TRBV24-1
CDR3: ATAGQAGANVLT

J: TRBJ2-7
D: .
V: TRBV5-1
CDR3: ASSRGGEGGIYEQY

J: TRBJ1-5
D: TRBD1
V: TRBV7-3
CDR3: ASSLYPGGGQPQH

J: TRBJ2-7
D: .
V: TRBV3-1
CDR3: ASSQGGAARGEEQY

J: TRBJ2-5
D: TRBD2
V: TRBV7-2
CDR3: ASSFGMGRGEETQY

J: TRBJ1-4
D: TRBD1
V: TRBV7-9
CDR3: ASSEDRSLGELF

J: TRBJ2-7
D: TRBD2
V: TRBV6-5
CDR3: ASSYTWGSGSGEQY

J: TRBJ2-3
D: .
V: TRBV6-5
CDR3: ASSVRRSTDTQY

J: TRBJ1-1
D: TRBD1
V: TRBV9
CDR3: ASRQGVENTEAF

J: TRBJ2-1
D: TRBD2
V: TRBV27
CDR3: ASSQGTSGVYNEQF

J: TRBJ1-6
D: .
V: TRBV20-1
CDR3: SAYSGYNSPLH